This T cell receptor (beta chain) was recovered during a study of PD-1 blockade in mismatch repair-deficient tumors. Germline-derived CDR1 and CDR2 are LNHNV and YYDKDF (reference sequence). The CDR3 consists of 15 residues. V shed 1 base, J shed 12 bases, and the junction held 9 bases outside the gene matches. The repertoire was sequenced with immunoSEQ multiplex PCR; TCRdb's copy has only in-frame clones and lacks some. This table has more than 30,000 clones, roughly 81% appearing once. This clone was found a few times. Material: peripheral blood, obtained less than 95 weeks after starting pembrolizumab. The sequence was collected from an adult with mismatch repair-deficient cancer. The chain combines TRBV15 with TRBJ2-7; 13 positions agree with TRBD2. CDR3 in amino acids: CATSRAGLAGVQPYF. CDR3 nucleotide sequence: TGTGCCACCAGCAGAGCCGGACTAGCGGGAGTGCAGCCGTACTTC.